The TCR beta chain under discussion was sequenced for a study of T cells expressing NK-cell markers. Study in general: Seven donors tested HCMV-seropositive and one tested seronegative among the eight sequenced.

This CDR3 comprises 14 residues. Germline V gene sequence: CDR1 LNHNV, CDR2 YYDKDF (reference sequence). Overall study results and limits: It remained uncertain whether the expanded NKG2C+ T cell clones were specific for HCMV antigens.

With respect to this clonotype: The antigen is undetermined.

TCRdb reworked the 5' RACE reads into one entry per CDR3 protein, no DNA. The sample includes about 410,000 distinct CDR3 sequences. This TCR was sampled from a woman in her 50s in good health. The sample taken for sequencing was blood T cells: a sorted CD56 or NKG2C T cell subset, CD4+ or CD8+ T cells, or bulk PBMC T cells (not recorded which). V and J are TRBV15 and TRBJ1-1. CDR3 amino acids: CATSRDPRRTEAFF.